Sequencing of this T cell receptor beta chain was carried out in a study of cytomegalovirus exposure and HLA in healthy donors. Regarding the study as a whole: A later analysis found most CMV-associated TCR beta chains apparently HLA-restricted.

V lost 4 bases and J 2 bases, leaving 15 bases between the germline ends. The germline gives CDR1 MGHRA, CDR2 YSYEKL. The CDR3 contains 15 residues. Unrecorded immune exposures were likely, despite nominal health at sampling. PCR used 60 Vbeta primers and 13 Jbeta primers. Sequencing used immunoSEQ multiplex PCR; TCRdb keeps in-frame clones, though not all of them. Seen here are about 90,000 clones, 79% observed once, and the top ten hold 2.7%. As regards this clone: The antigen is not known.

The source is a man aged 25 to 40 in good health and CMV-seronegative. The sequenced sample consisted of PBMCs. This rearrangement joins TRBV4-1 to TRBJ2-7; tentative D call: TRBD2 (6 bases). CDR3 DNA: TGCGCCAGCAGCCGGGGACTGTCGATGCCCTACGAGCAGTACTTC. Translating gives CASSRGLSMPYEQYF.